What follows are 24 T cell receptor beta chains derived from one specimen sequenced in a study of blood T cell repertoires in COVID-19 (TCRdb year 2020). The library was generated by the immunoSEQ multiplex PCR assay. TCRdb provides this immuneACCESS table in a form limited to in-frame rearrangements. Some clones are lacking; in checked studies, under half of them reflect an unresolved V gene, and why the rest are absent is not known. The sample data list roughly 250,000 clones, and around nine tenths of these were observed just once. The ten top clones hold roughly 2% of the sample. Source material: peripheral blood. The receptors were gathered from a woman between 40 and 55 years old who had recovered from COVID-19.

This sequence joins TRBV12-3 or TRBV12-4 and TRBJ2-7, with a tentative D call TRBD2 (5 bases). Trimming took 1 base from V and 6 from J, leaving 10 bases between them. This CDR3 has 13 residues. CDR3 in DNA: TGTGCCAGCAGTTTAGTGGCCAGCGGCGAGCAGTACTTC. Its translation: CASSLVASGEQYF.

This sequence joins TRBV19 and TRBJ2-1; 10 positions agree with TRBD1. The J segment lost 4 bases and the V segment lost 11 bases, leaving 5 bases of the junction unmatched. This CDR3 contains 13 residues. CDR1 is LNHDA and CDR2 is SQIVND in the germline V gene (reference sequence). For the CDR3, the DNA is TGTGCCTGCCGGGACAGGGGATACAATGAGCAGTTCTTC. It is translated as CACRDRGYNEQFF.

The chain carries TRBV7-2 and TRBJ2-7; the match to TRBD2 covers 9 bases. Germline values: CDR1 SGHTA, CDR2 FQGNSA. The CDR3 is made up of 14 amino acids. Germline trimming cut 0 bases from V and 5 bases from J; bases unmatched to any gene: 2. CDR3 loop: CASSLAREGHEQYF. The CDR3 region has the DNA TGTGCCAGCAGCTTAGCGCGGGAGGGGCACGAGCAGTACTTC.

The chain links TRBV6-2 or TRBV6-3 to TRBJ1-2; D gene uncertain. The germline gives CDR1 MNHEY, CDR2 SVGEGT. Trimming stripped 2 bases from V and 9 bases from J, with 10 bases between. CDR3 length equals 12 residues. The CDR3 protein is CASSYGGGSYTF. The CDR3 DNA sequence: TGTGCCAGCAGTTACGGCGGAGGGAGCTACACCTTC.

This rearrangement joins TRBV9 to TRBJ2-7; 7 bases map to TRBD1. The V and J ends lost 0 bases and 2 bases, in that order; junction bases with no gene match: 5. This CDR3 comprises 15 residues. Germline V gene data show CDR1 as SGDLS and CDR2 as YYNGEE. The CDR3 DNA is TGTGCCAGCAGCGTAGAAACAGGGGCAACCTACGAGCAGTACTTC. Its protein is CASSVETGATYEQYF.

V gene TRBV11-3 combines with J gene TRBJ1-2; D is perhaps TRBD1 (5 bases). The V gene's germline CDR1 is SGHNT and CDR2 YENEEA. With 5 bases removed from V and 4 bases from J, the gap between germline ends came to 17 bases. The CDR3 length is 15 residues. This CDR3 reads CASSPDPTVFYGYTF. CDR3 coding DNA: TGTGCCAGCAGCCCCGACCCGACAGTGTTCTATGGCTACACCTTC.

V is TRBV5-5 and J is TRBJ2-3, with D perhaps matching TRBD2 (6 bases). CDR3 length: 19 residues. Germline lookup yields CDR1 SGHKS and CDR2 YYEKEE (reference sequence). The V end was cut by 4 bases, the J end by 3 bases, with 27 bases between. The CDR3: CASSVRLEETIRGTDTQYF. The CDR3 coding sequence is TGTGCCAGCAGCGTGAGACTAGAAGAGACGATTAGGGGAACAGATACGCAGTATTTT.

V and J are TRBV15 and TRBJ1-4, with 10 bases matching TRBD1. The CDR3 is 17 residues long. The germline CDR1 and CDR2 sequences are LNHNV and YYDKDF (reference sequence). V gave up 0 bases and J gave up 9 bases; unmatched junction bases: 10. The CDR3 sequence is CATSREGQGLPSKKLFF. DNA of the CDR3: TGTGCCACCAGCAGAGAGGGACAGGGGCTCCCCTCGAAAAAACTGTTTTTT.

This chain connects TRBV19 to TRBJ2-7; TRBD1 matches 7 bases. Looked up from germline, CDR1 is LNHDA and CDR2 is SQIVND (reference sequence). This CDR3 comprises 15 residues. V trimming: 2 bases; J trimming: 3 bases; junction bases outside the gene matches: 7. The chain's CDR3 is CASSISEGTVYEQYF. CDR3 coding DNA: TGTGCCAGTAGTATAAGTGAGGGGACAGTCTACGAGCAGTACTTC.

This clone has only a few counts. The chain joins TRBV5-4 to TRBJ2-6, with D possibly TRBD1 on 6 matching bases. This CDR3 contains 19 residues. V shed 4 bases and J shed 0 bases, with 20 bases lying between them. The germline V gene encodes CDR1 SGHNT and CDR2 YYREEE (reference sequence). CDR3 region: CASSPRPDSITSGANVLTF. In DNA, the CDR3 is TGTGCCAGCAGCCCACGACCGGACAGTATAACCTCTGGGGCCAACGTCCTGACTTTC.

The chain carries TRBV5-3 and TRBJ2-7; 12 nucleotides line up with TRBD2. TRBV5-3 carries the ORF label, with uncertain function. J gave up 0 bases and V 3 bases, and 13 bases lay outside the gene matches. The CDR3 contains 19 residues. CDR3 region: CARSWLAGGSHHSSYEQYF. CDR3 sequence (DNA): TGTGCCAGAAGCTGGCTAGCGGGAGGGTCACACCACAGCTCCTACGAGCAGTACTTC.

V usage is TRBV2 and J usage is TRBJ2-5; D is perhaps TRBD2 (5 bases). The CDR3 spans 14 residues. The V and J ends lost 4 bases and 4 bases respectively, with 13 bases between them. Per germline, CDR1 SNHLY and CDR2 FYNNEI. The chain's CDR3 is CASSVQAVGETQYF. Here the CDR3 DNA reads TGTGCCAGCAGTGTTCAAGCGGTAGGAGAGACCCAGTACTTC.

This sequence joins TRBV6-5 and TRBJ2-7, with D possibly matching TRBD2 (5 bases). In germline, CDR1 is MNHEY, CDR2 SVGAGI. Trimming pared 2 bases from V and 3 bases from J, leaving 11 bases between. The CDR3 runs 14 residues. The CDR3 region is CASSYKRVVYEQYF. In DNA form, the CDR3 reads TGTGCCAGCAGTTACAAGAGGGTAGTCTACGAGCAGTACTTC.

This clone has only a few counts. The chain employs TRBV21-1 and TRBJ2-7; the table names TRBD2, a call not compared with the DNA. TRBV21-1 is classified as a pseudogene. This CDR3 spans 16 amino acids. CDR3 nucleotide sequence: TGTGCCAGCAGCAAAGGGACTAGCGGGTCCTCCTACGAGCAGTACTTC. The encoded protein is CASSKGTSGSSYEQYF.

The chain combines TRBV18 with TRBJ2-7, with a tentative D call TRBD2 (6 bases). Trimming removed 3 bases from V and 6 bases from J, with 12 bases in between. In germline, CDR1 is KGHSH, CDR2 LQKENI. This CDR3 has 13 residues. CDR3 DNA sequence: TGTGCCAGCTCACCGGATCAGGGAGGCGAGCAGTACTTC. Translated, it gives CASSPDQGGEQYF.

V is TRBV11-3 and J is TRBJ2-7; 11 bases are a match to TRBD2. Trimming took 5 bases from V and 2 from J; bases not matched to a gene: 8. Germline V gene data show CDR1 as SGHNT and CDR2 as YENEEA. This CDR3 region has 16 residues. CDR3 loop: CASSRAGTSGTYEQYF. In DNA form, the CDR3 reads TGTGCCAGCAGCCGAGCCGGGACTAGCGGTACCTACGAGCAGTACTTC. Full variable domain (missing parts from reference TRBV11-3 and TRBJ2-7): EAGVVQSPRYKIIEKKQPVAFWCNPISGHNTLYWYLQNLGQGPELLIRYENEEAVDDSQLPKDRFSAERLKGVDSTLKIQPAELGDSAVYLCASSRAGTSGTYEQYFGPGTRLTVT.

The chain recombines TRBV9 with TRBJ2-1; tentatively, D is TRBD1 (5 bases). This CDR3 region has 17 residues. V was cut by 3 bases and J by 4 bases, with 20 bases left in between. Germline V lookup: CDR1 SGDLS, CDR2 YYNGEE. For the CDR3, the DNA is TGTGCCAGCAGCGCACTCGCCTGGCAGGGAACGTACAATGAGCAGTTCTTC. Residues: CASSALAWQGTYNEQFF.

The chain couples TRBV18 to TRBJ2-5; D possibly corresponds to TRBD2 (5 bases). V dropped 3 bases and J dropped 0 bases, with 8 bases sitting between them. The CDR3 extends over 14 amino acids. Germline loops: CDR1 KGHSH, CDR2 LQKENI. The CDR3: CASSPTGYQETQYF. The CDR3 nucleotides are TGTGCCAGCTCACCTACGGGGTACCAAGAGACCCAGTACTTC.

CDR3 bases: TGTGCCATCAGATCCAGGGGGACGTACGAGCAGTACTTC. Translation: CAIRSRGTYEQYF. The V gene is TRBV6-5, the J gene TRBJ2-7, with TRBD1 matching 7 bases. Germline CDR1 is MNHEY and CDR2 is SVGAGI. The CDR3 length is 13 residues. With V trimmed by 10 bases and J by 4 bases, 10 bases remained unmatched.

The chain is built from TRBV28 and TRBJ1-6, with unresolved D. This CDR3 is 16 amino acids long. Germline assignment: CDR1 MDHEN and CDR2 SYDVKM. Trimming left V 6 bases short and J 1 base short, with 13 bases between. The CDR3 bases are TGTGCCAGCAGCGCGACCACGGAGTCCTATAATTCACCCCTCCACTTT. It encodes CASSATTESYNSPLHF.

In its sample, this clone was seen a few times. J is TRBJ2-7 and V is TRBV21-1; TRBD1, the D gene given by the table, was not confirmed from the DNA. TRBV21-1 is a pseudogene segment. This CDR3 is built from 18 residues. The CDR3 nucleotides are TGTGCCAGCAGCAAAAAGTCTCTTACAGGAGCATCTACTACCGAGCAGTACTTC. Its translation: CASSKKSLTGASTTEQYF.

The chain employs TRBV30 and TRBJ2-7, with 10 bases lining up with TRBD2. J was trimmed by 6 bases and V by 4 bases; bases with no gene match: 21. Germline CDR1 and CDR2: GTSNPN and SVGIG (reference sequence). This CDR3 contains 18 residues. The CDR3 bases are TGTGCCTGGATCAGAGAGCGGGGGGGCTTCATCGACTTGTGCGAGCAGTACTTC. It codes for CAWIRERGGFIDLCEQYF.

The chain uses TRBV6-5 and TRBJ2-7, with 8 positions matching TRBD1. Germline V gene data show CDR1 as MNHEY and CDR2 as SVGAGI. This CDR3 spans 16 amino acids. V shed 0 bases, J shed 0 bases, and the junction held 4 bases outside the gene matches. This chain's CDR3 is CASSYSGQGASYEQYF. In DNA form, the CDR3 reads TGTGCCAGCAGTTACTCCGGACAGGGTGCCTCCTACGAGCAGTACTTC.

The rearrangement links TRBV28 to TRBJ2-7; D may be TRBD2 (5 bases). The CDR3 runs to 13 residues. Between the trimmed V and J ends, which lost 5 bases and 3 bases, there was a span of 11 bases. The germline gives CDR1 MDHEN, CDR2 SYDVKM. CDR3: CASSRTPDYEQYF. In DNA form, the CDR3 reads TGTGCCAGCAGTCGGACTCCAGACTACGAGCAGTACTTC. Looking up the rest from reference TRBV28 and TRBJ2-7 gives the full variable domain: DVKVTQSSRYLVKRTGEKVFLECVQDMDHENMFWYRQDPGLGLRLIYFSYDVKMKEKGDIPEGYSVSREKKERFSLILESASTNQTSMYLCASSRTPDYEQYFGPGTRLTVT.